A few counts support the clone carrying this TCR beta chain. The germline V gene has CDR1 SGDLS and CDR2 YYNGEE. This CDR3 has 15 amino acids. V was cut by 4 bases and J by 4 bases, with 17 bases left in between. The data are from a study of blood T cell repertoires in COVID-19. About the research overall: Samples of COVID-19 (acute and convalescent) were obtained from the United States, Italy and Spain. Nucleic acid was either cDNA or gDNA, and it came from T cells, B-cell-depleted T cells, or PBMCs.

Seattle patients were enrolled during active infection and followed longitudinally. TCRdb keeps only in-frame clones here, not all; method: immunoSEQ multiplex PCR. The sample yields 200,000 to 250,000 clones, approximately 85% seen once. The source is a woman in her 70s with COVID-19, enrolled during active disease. The chain is built from TRBV9 and TRBJ1-2; no definite D call. Material for sequencing was peripheral blood. This chain's CDR3 is CASSPQLAGFYGYTF. Here the CDR3 DNA reads TGTGCCAGCAGCCCCCAGCTGGCAGGTTTCTATGGCTACACCTTC.